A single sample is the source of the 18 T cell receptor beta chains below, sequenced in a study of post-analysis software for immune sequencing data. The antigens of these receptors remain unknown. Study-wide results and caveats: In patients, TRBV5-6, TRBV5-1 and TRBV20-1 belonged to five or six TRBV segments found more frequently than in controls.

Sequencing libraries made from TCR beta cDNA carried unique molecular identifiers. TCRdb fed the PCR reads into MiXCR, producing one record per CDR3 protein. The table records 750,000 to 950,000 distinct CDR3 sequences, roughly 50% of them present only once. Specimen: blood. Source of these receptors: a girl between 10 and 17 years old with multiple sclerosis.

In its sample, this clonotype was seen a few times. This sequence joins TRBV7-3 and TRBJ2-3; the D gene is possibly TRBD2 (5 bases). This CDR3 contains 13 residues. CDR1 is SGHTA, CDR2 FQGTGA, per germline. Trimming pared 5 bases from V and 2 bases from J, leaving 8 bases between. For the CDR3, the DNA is TGTGCCAGCAGCAGAGACTACACAGATACGCAGTATTTT. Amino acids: CASSRDYTDTQYF.

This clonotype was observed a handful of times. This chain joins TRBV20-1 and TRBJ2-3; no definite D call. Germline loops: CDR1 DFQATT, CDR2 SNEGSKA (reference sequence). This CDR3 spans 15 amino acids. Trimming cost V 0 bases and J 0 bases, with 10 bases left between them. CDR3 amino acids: CSARDKKASTDTQYF. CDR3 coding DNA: TGCAGTGCTAGAGATAAGAAGGCTAGCACAGATACGCAGTATTTT.

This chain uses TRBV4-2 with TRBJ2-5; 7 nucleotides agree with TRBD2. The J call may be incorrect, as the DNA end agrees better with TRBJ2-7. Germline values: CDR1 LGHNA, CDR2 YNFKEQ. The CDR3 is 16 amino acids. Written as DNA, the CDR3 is TGTGCCAGCAGCCAAGAGGGGGGGGGGACCCACTACGAGCAGTACTTC. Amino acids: CASSQEGGGTHYEQYF.

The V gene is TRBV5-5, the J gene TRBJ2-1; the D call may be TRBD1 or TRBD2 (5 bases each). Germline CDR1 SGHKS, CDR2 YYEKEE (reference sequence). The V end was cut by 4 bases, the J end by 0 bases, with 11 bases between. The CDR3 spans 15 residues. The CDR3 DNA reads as TGTGCCAGCAGCCGGGACGTAAGCTCCTACAATGAGCAGTTCTTC. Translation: CASSRDVSSYNEQFF.

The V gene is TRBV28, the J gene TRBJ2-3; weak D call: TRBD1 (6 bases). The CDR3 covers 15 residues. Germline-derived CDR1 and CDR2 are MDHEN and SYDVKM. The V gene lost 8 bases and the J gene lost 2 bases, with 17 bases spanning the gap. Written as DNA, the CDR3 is TGTGCCAGCGACCCCGCGGACAGCCACACAGATACGCAGTATTTT. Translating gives CASDPADSHTDTQYF. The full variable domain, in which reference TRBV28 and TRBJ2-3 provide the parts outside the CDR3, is DVKVTQSSRYLVKRTGEKVFLECVQDMDHENMFWYRQDPGLGLRLIYFSYDVKMKEKGDIPEGYSVSREKKERFSLILESASTNQTSMYLCASDPADSHTDTQYFGPGTRLTVL.

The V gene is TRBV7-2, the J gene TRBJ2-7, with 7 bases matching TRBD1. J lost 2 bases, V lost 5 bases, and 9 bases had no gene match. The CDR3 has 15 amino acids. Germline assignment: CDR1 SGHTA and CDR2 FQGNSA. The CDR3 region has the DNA TGTGCCAGCAGCCGCCCGGACAGGTTTACCTACGAGCAGTACTTC. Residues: CASSRPDRFTYEQYF.

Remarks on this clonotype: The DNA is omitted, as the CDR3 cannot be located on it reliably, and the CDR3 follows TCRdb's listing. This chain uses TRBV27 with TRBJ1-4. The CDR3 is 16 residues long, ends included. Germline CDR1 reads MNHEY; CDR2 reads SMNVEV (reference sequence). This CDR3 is CASSFGPGAGVEKLFF.

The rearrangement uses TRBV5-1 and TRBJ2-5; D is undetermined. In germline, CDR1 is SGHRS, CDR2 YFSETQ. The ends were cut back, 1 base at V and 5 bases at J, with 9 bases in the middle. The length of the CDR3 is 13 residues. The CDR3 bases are TGCGCCAGCAGCTTGCCTCCTAGTGAGACCCAGTACTTC. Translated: CASSLPPSETQYF.

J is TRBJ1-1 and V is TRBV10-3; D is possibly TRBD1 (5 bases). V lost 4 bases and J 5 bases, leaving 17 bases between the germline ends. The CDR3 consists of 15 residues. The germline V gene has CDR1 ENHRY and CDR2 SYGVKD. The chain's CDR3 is CAISGGSGAQTEAFF. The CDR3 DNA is TGTGCCATCAGTGGGGGGTCAGGCGCCCAGACTGAAGCTTTCTTT.

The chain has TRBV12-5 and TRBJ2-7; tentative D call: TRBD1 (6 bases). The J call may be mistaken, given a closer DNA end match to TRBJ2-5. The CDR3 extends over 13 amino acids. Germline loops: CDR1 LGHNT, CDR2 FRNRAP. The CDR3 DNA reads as TGTGCTAGTGAGGCAGGGGACGTAAAGACCCAGTACTTC. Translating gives CASEAGDVKTQYF.

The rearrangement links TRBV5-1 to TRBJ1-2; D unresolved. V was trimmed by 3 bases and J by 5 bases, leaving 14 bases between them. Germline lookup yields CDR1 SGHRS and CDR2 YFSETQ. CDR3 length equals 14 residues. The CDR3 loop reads CASSSNTEVYGYTF. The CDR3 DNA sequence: TGCGCCAGCAGCTCTAACACAGAGGTATATGGCTACACCTTC.

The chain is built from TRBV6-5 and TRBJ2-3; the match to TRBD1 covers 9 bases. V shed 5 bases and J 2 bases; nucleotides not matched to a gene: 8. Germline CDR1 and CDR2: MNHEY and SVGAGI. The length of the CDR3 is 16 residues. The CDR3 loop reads CASSRAGTGHTDTQYF. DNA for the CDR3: TGTGCCAGCAGTCGAGCCGGGACAGGGCACACAGATACGCAGTATTTT.

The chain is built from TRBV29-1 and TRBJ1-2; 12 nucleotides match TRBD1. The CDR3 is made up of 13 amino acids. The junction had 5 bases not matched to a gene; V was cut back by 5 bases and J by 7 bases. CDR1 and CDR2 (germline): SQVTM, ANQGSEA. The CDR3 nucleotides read TGCAGCGTTCCCGGGACAGGGGGCTTTGGCTACACCTTC. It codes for CSVPGTGGFGYTF.

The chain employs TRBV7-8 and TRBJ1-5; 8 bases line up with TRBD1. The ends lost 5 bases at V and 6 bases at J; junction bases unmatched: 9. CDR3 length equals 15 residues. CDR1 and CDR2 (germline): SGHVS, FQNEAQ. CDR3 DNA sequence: TGTGCCAGCAGCGTGTTGGACAGGGATGGTCAGCCCCAGCATTTT. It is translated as CASSVLDRDGQPQHF.

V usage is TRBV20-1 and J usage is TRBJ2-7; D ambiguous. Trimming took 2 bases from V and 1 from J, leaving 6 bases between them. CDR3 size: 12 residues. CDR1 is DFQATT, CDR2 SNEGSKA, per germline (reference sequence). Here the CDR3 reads CSARLQSYEQYF. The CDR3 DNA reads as TGCAGTGCTAGACTGCAGTCCTACGAGCAGTACTTC.

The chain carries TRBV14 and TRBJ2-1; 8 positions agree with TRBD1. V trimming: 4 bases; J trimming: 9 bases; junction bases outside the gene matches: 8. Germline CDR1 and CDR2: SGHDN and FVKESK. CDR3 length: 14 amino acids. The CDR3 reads CASSPRQGIPEQFF. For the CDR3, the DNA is TGTGCCAGCAGCCCCCGACAGGGGATTCCTGAGCAGTTCTTC.

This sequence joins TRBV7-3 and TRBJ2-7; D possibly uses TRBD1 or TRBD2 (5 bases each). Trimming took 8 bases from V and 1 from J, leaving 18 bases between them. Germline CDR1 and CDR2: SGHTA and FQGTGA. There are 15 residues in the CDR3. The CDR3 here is CASGRGEFGSYEQYF. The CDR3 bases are TGTGCCAGCGGCAGAGGGGAGTTCGGTTCCTACGAGCAGTACTTC.

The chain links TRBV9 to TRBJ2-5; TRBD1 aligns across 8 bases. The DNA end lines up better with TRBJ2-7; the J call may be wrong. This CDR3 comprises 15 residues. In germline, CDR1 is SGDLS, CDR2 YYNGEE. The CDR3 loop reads CASSLRGLGGYEQYF. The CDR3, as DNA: TGTGCCAGCAGCCTCAGGGGGCTCGGAGGTTACGAGCAGTACTTC.